The 7 T cell receptor beta chains in this list originate from one sample, sequenced in a study of blood T cell repertoires in COVID-19. Sequencing was performed with immunoSEQ multiplex PCR; in TCRdb, only in-frame clones are kept and a portion is missing. The sample has 150,000 or so clones, 86% seen once; the top ten hold over 8%. The sample taken for sequencing was peripheral blood. The source is a woman in her sixties with acute or convalescent COVID-19.

The chain has TRBV3-1 (or the pseudogene TRBV3-2) and TRBJ2-1; D gene uncertain. CDR1 is LGHDT, CDR2 YNNKEL, per germline (reference sequence). V dropped 1 base and J dropped 3 bases, with 16 bases sitting between them. The CDR3 totals 17 residues. This CDR3 is CASSQAVTVSYYNEQFF. The CDR3 DNA reads as TGTGCCAGCAGCCAAGCAGTAACAGTATCTTACTACAATGAGCAGTTCTTC.

V gene TRBV4-1 combines with J gene TRBJ2-2, with 15 bases fitting TRBD2. Looked up from germline, CDR1 is MGHRA and CDR2 is YSYEKL. V shed 4 bases, J shed 5 bases, and the junction held 5 bases outside the gene matches. The CDR3 is 17 residues long. The CDR3 loop is CASSPGLAGGKTGELFF. For the CDR3, the DNA is TGCGCCAGCAGCCCCGGACTAGCGGGGGGGAAGACCGGGGAGCTGTTTTTT.

The rearrangement links TRBV19 to TRBJ2-4, with TRBD2 matching over 10 bases. Germline V lookup: CDR1 LNHDA, CDR2 SQIVND (reference sequence). There are 19 residues in the CDR3. The junction had 11 bases not matched to a gene; V was cut back by 3 bases and J by 0 bases. The CDR3 sequence is CASSITVSGGPRAKNIQYF. The CDR3 DNA follows: TGTGCCAGTAGTATCACCGTTAGCGGGGGGCCGCGAGCCAAAAACATTCAGTACTTC. The full variable domain, its missing parts supplied by reference TRBV19 and TRBJ2-4, is DGGITQSPKYLFRKEGQNVTLSCEQNLNHDAMYWYRQDPGQGLRLIYYSQIVNDFQKGDIAEGYSVSREKKESFPLTVTSAQKNPTAFYLCASSITVSGGPRAKNIQYFGAGTRLSVL.

The chain links TRBV14 to TRBJ1-1; a possible D gene is TRBD1 (5 bases). Trimming removed 2 bases from V and 1 base from J, with 14 bases in between. Germline loops: CDR1 SGHDN, CDR2 FVKESK. The CDR3 covers 16 residues. The DNA for the CDR3 is TGTGCCAGCAGCCAAATGGGGCCCAAGGCGAACACTGAAGCTTTCTTT. Translation gives CASSQMGPKANTEAFF.

This chain links TRBV27 with TRBJ1-3; tentatively, D is TRBD1 (6 bases). Germline-derived CDR1 and CDR2 are MNHEY and SMNVEV (reference sequence). This CDR3 region has 15 residues. The V end lost 5 bases, the J end lost 0 bases, and 11 bases lay between the germline ends. CDR3 region: CASSGDRSSGNTIYF. As DNA, the CDR3 is TGTGCCAGCAGTGGAGACAGGTCCTCTGGAAACACCATATATTTT.

The chain is built from TRBV3-1 (or the pseudogene TRBV3-2) and TRBJ1-3; TRBD1 matches 8 bases. J lost 0 bases, V lost 2 bases, and 12 bases had no gene match. This CDR3 is built from 19 residues. Germline CDR1 is LGHDT and CDR2 is YNNKEL (reference sequence). The CDR3 coding sequence is TGTGCCAGCAGCCAAATCCAGGGGGCCCAGGGAGGCTCTGGAAACACCATATATTTT. Translated: CASSQIQGAQGGSGNTIYF.

The CDR3 reads CASSLGSGTGSNQPQHF. The CDR3 DNA sequence: TGTGCCAGCAGCTTAGGTTCCGGGACAGGTAGCAATCAGCCCCAGCATTTT. The chain couples TRBV7-2 to TRBJ1-5, with TRBD1 identical over 8 bases. This CDR3 comprises 17 residues. Per germline, CDR1 SGHTA and CDR2 FQGNSA. Unmatched junction bases numbered 5, after V lost 1 base and J lost 0 bases.